This note documents a single TCR beta chain sequence. The antigen is unknown. The data are from a study of shared clonotypes between healthy human individuals. The germline V and J ends were trimmed by 0 bases and 9 bases, with 9 bases remaining between them. Germline V gene lookup returns CDR1 SGHVS and CDR2 FNYEAQ. The CDR3 has 13 residues. Study results and limitations: The sharing of about 5% of naive CD4 clonotypes was seen across a handful of donors. In contrast to clonotypes shared by all four donors, non-shared clonotypes had lower generation probabilities. Generally, naive subsets (rather than memory subsets) showed larger estimated richness.

The assay ran at deep level. Produced via immunoSEQ multiplex PCR; TCRdb's table is partial and in-frame only. In the table there are around 2.5 million clones, over 85% of which are singletons. This receptor was identified in a man aged 18 to 29 in good health. Some clones in this sample may be carry-over from other donors' samples. Specimen: naive CD4+ T cells from PBMCs. Subset noted: CD45RA+ positively selected. The chain couples TRBV7-6 to TRBJ2-1; D is undetermined. CDR3 DNA: TGTGCCAGCAGCTTAGCCAGGTGGGGTGAGCAGTTCTTC. It is translated as CASSLARWGEQFF.